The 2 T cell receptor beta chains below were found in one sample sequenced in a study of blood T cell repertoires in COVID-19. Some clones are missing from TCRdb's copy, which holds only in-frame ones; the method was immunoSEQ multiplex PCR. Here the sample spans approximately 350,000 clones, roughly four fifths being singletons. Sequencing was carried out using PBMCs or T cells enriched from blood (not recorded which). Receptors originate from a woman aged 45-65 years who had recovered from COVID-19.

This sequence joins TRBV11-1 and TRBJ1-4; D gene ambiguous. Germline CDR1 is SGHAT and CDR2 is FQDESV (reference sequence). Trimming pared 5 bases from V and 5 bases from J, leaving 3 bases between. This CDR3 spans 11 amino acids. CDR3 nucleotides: TGTGCCAGCAGCCAAAATGAAAAACTGTTTTTT. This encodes CASSQNEKLFF.

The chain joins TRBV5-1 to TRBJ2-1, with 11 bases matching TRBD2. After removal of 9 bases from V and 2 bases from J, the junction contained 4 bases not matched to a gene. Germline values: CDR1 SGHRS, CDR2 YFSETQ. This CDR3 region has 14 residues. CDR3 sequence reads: CATGTSGAYNEQFF. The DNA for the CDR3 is TGCGCCACCGGGACTAGCGGAGCCTACAATGAGCAGTTCTTC.